Sequencing of this T cell receptor beta chain was carried out in a study of regulatory T cells in long-lasting Graves disease. As to time point: persistent/refractory GD, antithyroid drugs over 5 years with positive TRAb. Generation of the TCR library employed RNA extracted from PBMCs. There are 18 residues in the CDR3. CDR1 LGHNA and CDR2 YSLEER come from the germline V gene. After removal of 3 bases from V and 5 bases from J, the junction contained 6 bases not matched to a gene. CDR3-region Arm-PCR and iRepertoire HTBI primers produced the TCR beta libraries. In TCRdb, the multiplex PCR reads were re-called with MiXCR into one record per CDR3 protein. The table records about 470,000 distinct CDR3 sequences, 20% to 25% of them present only once. This clonotype appeared a single time.

The material sequenced was peripheral blood mononuclear cells (PBMCs), taken when the disease was refractory, from a patient treated with antithyroid drugs. This TCR was sampled from a female donor with Graves disease. The J gene is TRBJ2-2, the V gene TRBV4-3, with TRBD2 matching over 16 bases. The CDR3 loop reads CASSQGLAGGPQTGELFF. CDR3 DNA sequence: TGCGCCAGCAGCCAGGGACTAGCGGGAGGGCCGCAGACCGGGGAGCTGTTTTTT.